Below, one TCR beta chain is given with its context. This sample stems from a study of T cell changes during pregnancy in multiple sclerosis. Produced via immunoSEQ multiplex PCR; TCRdb's table is partial and in-frame only. The sample lists over 60,000 clones; around 96% were seen once. The sequence was collected from a female donor with multiple sclerosis, enrolled in a pregnancy study. Source: CD8+ T cells from peripheral blood mononuclear cells, taken after pregnancy.

The CDR3 DNA follows: TGTGCCAGTAGAGATGGGGCCGGTCAAAAACTGTTTTTT. This codes for CASRDGAGQKLFF. The rearrangement uses TRBV19 and TRBJ1-4, with D maybe TRBD1 (5 bases). This CDR3 has 13 amino acids. Trimming took off 6 bases at V and 9 bases at J, with 14 bases between the two ends. In germline, CDR1 is LNHDA, CDR2 SQIVND (reference sequence).